This is a list of T cell receptor beta chains from one sample in a study of CD4+ T cells in melanoma. Using immunoSEQ multiplex PCR, the repertoire was profiled, and TCRdb retains in-frame clones only, with some absent. The sample lists 45,000 or so clones; roughly 89% were seen once. The sample comprised peripheral blood. The receptors originated from a human donor with melanoma. CDR3s include the opening cysteine and the closing phenylalanine or tryptophan. D genes are given only for firm matches. Some rows have no size entry. The others give once, few or many, or a class for an expanded clone.

D,size,V,J,length,DNA,CDR3
NA,NA,TRBV30,TRBJ2-3,13,TGTGCCTGGGACACCGGGGCTACAGATACGCAGTATTTT,CAWDTGATDTQYF
TRBD1,NA,TRBV9,TRBJ2-7,14,TGTGCCAGCAGCGTAGCCTACAGGGGAGACGAGCAGTACTTC,CASSVAYRGDEQYF
TRBD1,NA,TRBV28,TRBJ2-2,15,TGTGCCAGCGGTGCGGGACAGGGGAGGGCCGGGGAGCTGTTTTTT,CASGAGQGRAGELFF
NA,NA,TRBV6-1,TRBJ2-7,15,TGTGCCAGCAGTGAAGCACCGGGACCAGCCTACGAGCAGTACTTC,CASSEAPGPAYEQYF
NA,NA,TRBV7-9,TRBJ2-1,16,TGTGCCAGCAGCTTAGTGGGCATGAGCTCCTACAATGAGCAGTTCTTC,CASSLVGMSSYNEQFF
TRBD1,once,TRBV5-1,TRBJ2-4,14,TGCGCCAGCAGCTCGGGACAGGGGAAGGACATTCAGTACTTC,CASSSGQGKDIQYF
TRBD1,NA,TRBV7-6,TRBJ1-6,14,TGTGCCAGCAGCCGGACAGGGGATAATTCACCCCTCCACTTT,CASSRTGDNSPLHF
TRBD2,NA,TRBV11-2,TRBJ2-7,15,TGTGCCAGCAGCTTCCTAGCGGGGGGGCCGGAGGAGCAGTACTTC,CASSFLAGGPEEQYF
TRBD2,NA,TRBV13,TRBJ2-7,15,TGTGCCAGCAGCTTAGGGCTAGCGGGGCCCTACGAGCAGTACTTC,CASSLGLAGPYEQYF
NA,NA,TRBV28,TRBJ2-7,13,TGTGCCAGCAGGCAGGACACAACCTACGAGCAGTACTTC,CASRQDTTYEQYF
NA,NA,TRBV27,TRBJ2-7,15,TGTGCCAGCAGTCCCGGGACGGGAGTAACCTACGAGCAGTACTTC,CASSPGTGVTYEQYF
NA,NA,TRBV7-6,TRBJ2-1,17,TGTGCCAGCAGCTTTAAACCTTTCGGGGCCTCCTACAATGAGCAGTTCTTC,CASSFKPFGASYNEQFF